A single TCR beta chain is shown here with its context. The antigen is undetermined. The investigators amplified TCR beta CDR3 regions from RNA transcripts. With the HTBI primer set, the TCR CDR3 went through a first round of RT-PCR. TCRdb used MiXCR to reprocess the multiplex PCR reads, holding one entry per CDR3 protein. This table holds 500,000 to 550,000 distinct CDR3 sequences, 20% to 25% found once. The study based diagnoses on clinical symptoms, serum thyroxine and TRAb, thyroid ultrasound and orbital computed tomography. The PBMCs studied were ones that came from around 10 ml fresh peripheral blood. The sample comes from a study of T cells in Graves' hyperthyroidism and ophthalmopathy. Broader study findings: A model of 13 V-J features distinguished ophthalmopathy from stable hyperthyroidism.

CDR1 and CDR2 from the germline V gene are MNHNS and SASEGT. Germline trimming cut 3 bases from V and 2 bases from J; bases unmatched to any gene: 7. The CDR3 loop spans 16 amino acids. Sequencing was carried out using blood. The chain joins TRBV6-1 to TRBJ2-7, with 10 bases fitting TRBD1. The sequence derives from a man aged 18 to 35 with Graves' hyperthyroidism. CDR3 nucleotide sequence: TGTGCCAGCAGTGAGCTTGCGGGACAGGGGACCTACGAGCAGTACTTC. Protein product: CASSELAGQGTYEQYF.